This T cell receptor (beta chain) came from a study of Graves' ophthalmopathy and Graves' hyperthyroidism. Study-level points and caveats: As the model predicted ophthalmopathy progression, it achieved a sensitivity of 70% to 71% and a specificity of 72.22%. Blood also contained most of the expanded thyroid clonotypes above 0.001 frequency.

This clonotype appeared many times. The antigen is undetermined. Amplification of the TCR beta CDR3 regions used RNA transcripts (as template). RT-PCR with HTBI primers came first, then second-round multiplex PCR. MiXCR was run by TCRdb on the multiplex PCR reads, yielding one entry per CDR3 protein. The sample records about 380,000 distinct CDR3 sequences, 15% being singletons. The diagnosis was founded upon clinical symptoms, serum thyroxine, TRAb, thyroid ultrasound and orbital computed tomography. The CDR3 extends over 14 amino acids. The J segment lost 5 bases and the V segment lost 5 bases, leaving 8 bases of the junction unmatched. Germline assignment: CDR1 SGHTA and CDR2 FQGNSA.

The source of this sequence is a woman younger than 30 with stable Graves' hyperthyroidism. What was sequenced was peripheral blood. The V gene is TRBV7-2, the J gene TRBJ1-1; 7 bases fit TRBD1. CDR3 sequence (DNA): TGTGCCAGCAGCCGAACCCCGGACAGGACTGAAGCTTTCTTT. Encoded protein: CASSRTPDRTEAFF.